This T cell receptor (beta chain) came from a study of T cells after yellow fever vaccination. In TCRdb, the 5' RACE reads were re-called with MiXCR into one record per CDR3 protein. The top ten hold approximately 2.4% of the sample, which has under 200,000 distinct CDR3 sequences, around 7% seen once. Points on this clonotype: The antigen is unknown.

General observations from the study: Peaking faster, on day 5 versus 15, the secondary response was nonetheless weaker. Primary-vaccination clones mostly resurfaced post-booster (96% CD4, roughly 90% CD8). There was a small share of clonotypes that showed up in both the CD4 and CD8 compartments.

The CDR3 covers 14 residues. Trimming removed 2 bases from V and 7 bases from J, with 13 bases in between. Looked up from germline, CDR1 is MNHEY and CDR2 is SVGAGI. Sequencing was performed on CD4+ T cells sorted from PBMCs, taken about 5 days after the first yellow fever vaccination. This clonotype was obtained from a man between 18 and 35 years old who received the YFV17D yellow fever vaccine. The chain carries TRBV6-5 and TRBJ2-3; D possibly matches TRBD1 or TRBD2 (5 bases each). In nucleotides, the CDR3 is TGTGCCAGCAGTTACGGGACCGATACGTATACGCAGTATTTT. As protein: CASSYGTDTYTQYF.